This is a list of T cell receptor beta chains from one sample in a study of T cell repertoires in cytomegalovirus infection. MiXCR was run by TCRdb on the reads, yielding one entry per CDR3 protein. The data show around 740,000 distinct CDR3 sequences, 35% to 45% seen once. The sequenced material came from PBMCs. Receptors originate from a human donor in good health (CMV status not recorded). Some clones in this sample may be carry-over from other donors' samples. CDR3s include the opening cysteine and the closing phenylalanine or tryptophan. D genes are given only for firm matches. A row's size may be missing; if present it is once, few, many or a size class.

abundance,d_gene,v_gene,j_gene,CDR3nt,CDR3aa
few,-,TRBV10-3,TRBJ1-5,TGTGCCAGACTCCCGACAGCGAATCAGCCCCAGCATTTT,CARLPTANQPQHF
few,-,TRBV10-3,TRBJ1-2,TGTGCCATCAGTGTTGGCGGATCAGGGGACTATGGCTACACCTTC,CAISVGGSGDYGYTF
many,-,TRBV11-2,TRBJ2-4,TGTGCCAGCAGCTTAGAAATAGAGCGGTCCAAAAACATTCAGTACTTC,CASSLEIERSKNIQYF
many,-,TRBV7-2,TRBJ1-4,TGTGCCAGCAGCTTAGACTACGGTGCAACTAATGAAAAACTGTTTTTT,CASSLDYGATNEKLFF
few,TRBD2,TRBV12-3/TRBV12-4,TRBJ2-1,TGTGCCAGCAGTTTGTCGGCTAGCGGGATGGGGAAGCAGTTCTTC,CASSLSASGMGKQFF
-,-,TRBV9,TRBJ2-7,TGTGCCAGCAGACGGGGGGCGACGTCTTACGAGCAGTACTTC,CASRRGATSYEQYF
-,TRBD1,TRBV7-6,TRBJ2-1,TGTGCCAGCAGCCCAGGGACAGCTACATACAATGAGCAGTTCTTC,CASSPGTATYNEQFF
-,-,TRBV12-3/TRBV12-4,TRBJ1-2,TGTGCCAGCAGTTTAGGAGCGCAGACCAACTATGGCTACACCTTC,CASSLGAQTNYGYTF
-,-,TRBV19,TRBJ2-5,TGTGCCATTAGTATTGCCAGGCCCAGGGAGACCCAGTACTTC,CAISIARPRETQYF
-,TRBD2,TRBV4-2,TRBJ2-1,TGTGCCAGCAGCCGCACCCCGACTAGCGGGAGGTATGAGCAGTTCTTC,CASSRTPTSGRYEQFF
few,-,TRBV5-6,TRBJ2-1,TGTGCCAGCATGGCCGGGGCGAGACTCTTATACAATGAGCAGTTCTTC,CASMAGARLLYNEQFF
-,-,TRBV5-1,TRBJ1-2,TGCGCCAGCAGCTTGGCGGGGGGGCTTGACTATGGCTACACCTTC,CASSLAGGLDYGYTF
-,-,TRBV14,TRBJ1-1,TGTGCCAGCAGCCCCCACGGTAGGGGTTTCTACACTGAAGCTTTCTTT,CASSPHGRGFYTEAFF
-,-,TRBV10-3,TRBJ1-1,TGTGCCATCAGTCCACATGGCATGAACACTGAAGCTTTCTTT,CAISPHGMNTEAFF
-,-,TRBV6-5,TRBJ2-5,TGTGCCAGCAGTTACTTCGGGGGTGGTGAGACCCAGTACTTC,CASSYFGGGETQYF
once,TRBD2,TRBV7-7,TRBJ2-1,TGTGCTAGCAGCTTAGAGTATGGACTAGCGGGAGGGCAGTTCTTC,CASSLEYGLAGGQFF
-,-,TRBV14,TRBJ1-4,TGTGCCAGCAGCCAAGGGCTCCTCGGGGAACTGTTTTTT,CASSQGLLGELFF
many,-,TRBV7-8,TRBJ2-1,TGTGCCAGCAGCTTGTCCGGGACACCCTACAATGAGCAGTTCTTC,CASSLSGTPYNEQFF
-,-,TRBV14,TRBJ1-2,TGTGCCAGCAGTCGACTACAGGGAGGCTACACCTTC,CASSRLQGGYTF
-,TRBD1,TRBV11-1,TRBJ1-1,TGTGCCAGCAGATATCACGGACAGGGCGCTGAAGCTTTCTTT,CASRYHGQGAEAFF
-,TRBD2,TRBV20-1,TRBJ2-5,TGCAGTGCTAACCATGGCTGGACTAGCGGGAGCCACGAGACCCAGTACTTC,CSANHGWTSGSHETQYF
-,TRBD2,TRBV4-1,TRBJ2-2,TGCGCCAGCAGCAGGACTAGCTCCGCCGGGGAGCTGTTTTTT,CASSRTSSAGELFF
-,-,TRBV12-3/TRBV12-4,TRBJ2-1,TGTGCCAGCAGCAGCTTCCGGGACCTTGGGCGCAATGAGCAGTTCTTC,CASSSFRDLGRNEQFF
-,-,TRBV28,TRBJ2-3,TGTGCCAGCAGTTCCACGGGTCCAGATACGCAGTATTTT,CASSSTGPDTQYF
-,-,TRBV19,TRBJ1-1,TGTGCCAGTAGTATCTCCGCCAGGGGTATTGACACTGAAGCTTTCTTT,CASSISARGIDTEAFF
few,-,TRBV10-3,TRBJ2-3,TGTGCCATCACCGCAGGGACCTCAGATACGCAGTATTTT,CAITAGTSDTQYF
-,TRBD1,TRBV7-6,TRBJ2-3,TGTGCCAGCAGCTCGACAGGGGGCATATCAGATACGCAGTATTTT,CASSSTGGISDTQYF
-,-,TRBV19,TRBJ1-5,TGTGCCAGTAGGGGTCTGGGGACCAGCAATCAGCCCCAGCATTTT,CASRGLGTSNQPQHF
once,-,TRBV27,TRBJ2-7,TGTGCCAGCAGTTCCCGCGGTATTAGTTTCTACGAGCAGTACTTC,CASSSRGISFYEQYF
-,-,TRBV7-2,TRBJ2-4,TGTGCCAGCAGCTTAGTGATTAACATTCAGTACTTC,CASSLVINIQYF
-,-,TRBV7-6,TRBJ2-5,TGTGCCAGCAGCCGATCTAGCGTGATGGAGACCCAGTACTTC,CASSRSSVMETQYF
-,-,TRBV6-1,TRBJ2-1,TGTGCCAGCAGTGAAGACAGCGTCGACGTCTCCTACAATGAGCAGTTCTTC,CASSEDSVDVSYNEQFF
-,-,TRBV19,TRBJ2-7,TGTGCCAGTAGTATATGGGACGACGAGCAGTACTTC,CASSIWDDEQYF
few,-,TRBV5-6,TRBJ2-1,TGTGCCAGCAGCCTGACCCCCCTGGTTGCGCAGTTCTTC,CASSLTPLVAQFF
-,-,TRBV6-4,TRBJ2-1,TGTGCCAGCAGTGACTCCGTAGGATTCGATGAGCAGTTCTTC,CASSDSVGFDEQFF
few,-,TRBV19,TRBJ1-1,TGTGCCAGTACCCCAGGCGGGGGGCTGAACACTGAAGCTTTCTTT,CASTPGGGLNTEAFF
many,-,TRBV12-3/TRBV12-4,TRBJ2-1,TGTGCCAGCAGTTTATGGGGGCCGGGAGCCGCGAATGAGCAGTTCTTC,CASSLWGPGAANEQFF